Listed below are T cell receptor beta chains from one sample, sequenced in a study of beta chain features in type 1 diabetes. Assay: immunoSEQ multiplex PCR; the TCRdb copy retains only in-frame clones and omits some. The sample lists over 600,000 clones; around 12% were seen once. Sequenced input: naive CD4+ T cells from blood. The receptors here all came from a man younger than 45 with type 1 diabetes. CDR3s include the opening cysteine and the closing phenylalanine or tryptophan. D genes are given only for firm matches. Some rows have no size entry. The others give once, few or many, or a class for an expanded clone.

V gene	clone size	D gene	J gene	CDR3 protein	CDR3 DNA
TRBV5-4	few	NA	TRBJ1-6	CASSPSTAAYNSPLHF	TGTGCCAGCAGCCCCTCAACTGCGGCCTATAATTCACCCCTCCACTTT
TRBV18	few	TRBD1	TRBJ1-4	CASSQGAEGEKLFF	TGTGCCAGCTCGCAGGGGGCAGAAGGTGAAAAACTGTTTTTT
TRBV7-9	NA	TRBD2	TRBJ2-3	CASSSQATSGGYTQYF	TGTGCCAGCAGCTCGCAAGCGACTAGCGGGGGTTATACGCAGTATTTT
TRBV6-5	few	NA	TRBJ2-5	CASSAGIQETQYF	TGTGCCAGCAGCGCCGGGATCCAAGAGACCCAGTACTTC
TRBV25-1	few	NA	TRBJ1-4	CASSLTRGGLNEKLFF	TGTGCCAGCAGTCTCACTCGGGGGGGGCTGAATGAAAAACTGTTTTTT
TRBV11-2	few	NA	TRBJ1-4	CASSPTDEKLFF	TGTGCCAGCAGCCCGACGGATGAAAAACTGTTTTTT
TRBV7-9	NA	TRBD1	TRBJ1-1	CASSRDRGDTEAFF	TGTGCCAGCAGCCGTGACAGGGGGGACACTGAAGCTTTCTTT
TRBV6-1	few	NA	TRBJ1-4	CASSDFGHRLSATNEKLFF	TGTGCCAGCAGTGACTTTGGACACCGGCTAAGTGCAACTAATGAAAAACTGTTTTTT
TRBV19	few	TRBD1	TRBJ2-3	CASTDRGVGTDTQYF	TGTGCCAGTACCGACAGGGGAGTAGGCACAGATACGCAGTATTTT
TRBV19	NA	NA	TRBJ1-2	CASSIAGSSNYGYTF	TGTGCCAGTAGTATAGCCGGCAGCTCTAACTATGGCTACACCTTC
TRBV25-1	few	NA	TRBJ2-5	CASSELMGTGETQYF	TGTGCCAGCAGTGAACTTATGGGAACGGGAGAGACCCAGTACTTC
TRBV27	NA	TRBD1	TRBJ2-1	CASSPGTGYLGEQFF	TGTGCCAGCAGTCCAGGGACAGGCTACTTAGGTGAGCAGTTCTTC
TRBV7-9	NA	TRBD1	TRBJ2-6	CASSPGTGGAWSGANVLTF	TGTGCCAGCAGCCCCGGGACAGGGGGCGCTTGGTCTGGGGCCAACGTCCTGACTTTC
TRBV9	few	NA	TRBJ2-7	CASSASVTGTTPYEQYF	TGTGCCAGCAGCGCGTCGGTAACGGGAACAACTCCCTACGAGCAGTACTTC
TRBV7-9	NA	TRBD1	TRBJ1-5	CASSSTDRGGQPQHF	TGTGCCAGCAGCTCGACGGACAGGGGAGGACAGCCCCAGCATTTT
TRBV29-1	few	NA	TRBJ2-2	CSAGQFRVGELFF	TGCAGCGCAGGACAATTCCGGGTCGGGGAGCTGTTTTTT
TRBV7-2	few	NA	TRBJ1-6	CASSPRQNSPLHF	TGTGCCAGCAGCCCCAGACAGAATTCACCCCTCCACTTT
TRBV9	NA	TRBD2	TRBJ2-1	CASSVGEGLGINEQFF	TGTGCCAGCAGCGTAGGGGAAGGACTAGGAATTAATGAGCAGTTCTTC
TRBV5-6	NA	NA	TRBJ2-2	CASSLAGISTGELFF	TGTGCCAGCAGCTTGGCAGGGATTAGCACCGGGGAGCTGTTTTTT
TRBV7-2	NA	NA	TRBJ1-2	CASSLAGWGGYTF	TGTGCCAGCAGCTTAGCGGGTTGGGGTGGCTACACCTTC
TRBV30	NA	NA	TRBJ1-5	CAWTPGPNQPQHF	TGTGCCTGGACCCCAGGCCCCAATCAGCCCCAGCATTTT
TRBV7-9	NA	NA	TRBJ1-1	CASSLRLGDTEAFF	TGTGCCAGCAGCTTAAGGCTAGGGGACACTGAAGCTTTCTTT
TRBV4-2	few	TRBD2	TRBJ2-4	CASTNLGGGAPGKNIQYF	TGTGCCAGCACCAATCTCGGCGGGGGGGCCCCGGGCAAAAACATTCAGTACTTC
TRBV7-2	NA	TRBD1	TRBJ1-1	CASSFGTVNTEAFF	TGTGCCAGCAGCTTTGGGACAGTGAACACTGAAGCTTTCTTT
TRBV5-1	few	NA	TRBJ2-5	CASSSARARGETQYF	TGCGCCAGCAGTTCCGCTCGGGCCCGGGGGGAGACCCAGTACTTC
TRBV21-1	NA	NA	TRBJ1-2	CASRVQGYEENYGYTF	TGTGCCAGCAGGGTTCAGGGGTACGAGGAAAACTATGGCTACACCTTC
TRBV30	NA	NA	TRBJ2-7	CAWSVPPSEQYF	TGTGCCTGGAGTGTCCCCCCGTCCGAGCAGTACTTC
TRBV9	NA	TRBD1	TRBJ1-6	CASSETGGSTPLHF	TGTGCCAGCAGCGAGACAGGGGGGAGCACACCCCTCCACTTT
TRBV18	few	NA	TRBJ2-6	CASSPGLSGANVLTF	TGTGCCAGCTCACCAGGCCTCTCTGGGGCCAACGTCCTGACTTTC
TRBV27	NA	NA	TRBJ2-3	CASSLTAASTDTQYF	TGTGCCAGCAGTTTAACGGCGGCCAGCACAGATACGCAGTATTTT
TRBV6-6	few	NA	TRBJ2-3	CASSYTEEPSTDTQYF	TGTGCCAGCAGTTACACAGAGGAGCCTAGCACAGATACGCAGTATTTT
TRBV9	NA	NA	TRBJ1-2	CASSVGRSNYGYTF	TGTGCCAGCAGCGTAGGGAGATCTAACTATGGCTACACCTTC
TRBV28	NA	TRBD1	TRBJ1-5	CASSQGQGRQPQHF	TGTGCCAGCAGCCAAGGACAGGGCCGTCAGCCCCAGCATTTT
TRBV5-1	NA	NA	TRBJ2-3	CASSPDLWFRDTQYF	TGCGCCAGCAGCCCGGATCTTTGGTTTCGAGATACGCAGTATTTT
TRBV13	few	TRBD2	TRBJ2-3	CASSLEGTSGSADTQYF	TGTGCCAGCAGCTTAGAAGGGACTAGCGGGAGCGCAGATACGCAGTATTTT
TRBV16	NA	NA	TRBJ2-1	CASSQLLRGGYNEQFF	TGTGCCAGCAGCCAATTGCTGCGGGGCGGATACAATGAGCAGTTCTTC
TRBV9	few	NA	TRBJ2-1	CASSVAHDEQFF	TGTGCCAGCAGCGTAGCCCACGATGAGCAGTTCTTC
TRBV4-1	NA	NA	TRBJ2-7	CASSQDWEDEQYF	TGCGCCAGCAGCCAAGATTGGGAGGACGAGCAGTACTTC
TRBV11-2	few	NA	TRBJ1-2	CASSLEAASPNYGYTF	TGTGCCAGCAGCTTAGAGGCCGCCAGTCCCAACTATGGCTACACCTTC
TRBV9	few	TRBD1	TRBJ2-2	CASRGTGIGTGELFF	TGTGCCAGCAGGGGGACAGGGATTGGCACCGGGGAGCTGTTTTTT
TRBV19	NA	NA	TRBJ1-1	CASNQGRNTEAFF	TGTGCCAGTAATCAGGGTCGGAACACTGAAGCTTTCTTT
TRBV6-6	few	NA	TRBJ2-3	CASRSTDTQYF	TGTGCCAGCAGAAGCACAGATACGCAGTATTTT
TRBV7-2	NA	NA	TRBJ2-3	CASSLERGLGDTQYF	TGTGCCAGCAGCTTAGAACGGGGGCTGGGAGATACGCAGTATTTT
TRBV7-9	few	NA	TRBJ2-2	CASSSGLGELFF	TGTGCCAGCAGTTCAGGTCTCGGGGAGCTGTTTTTT
TRBV5-6	NA	NA	TRBJ1-1	CASSLYSVGNTEAFF	TGTGCCAGCAGCTTGTACTCCGTGGGCAACACTGAAGCTTTCTTT
TRBV4-2	NA	NA	TRBJ1-5	CASSQDTGFGQPQHF	TGTGCCAGCAGCCAGGACACAGGGTTTGGTCAGCCCCAGCATTTT
TRBV7-2	few	NA	TRBJ2-7	CASSLARQQGEQYF	TGTGCCAGCAGCTTAGCCCGGCAGCAAGGCGAGCAGTACTTC
TRBV4-3	few	TRBD1	TRBJ1-2	CASSQGQTDFYGYTF	TGCGCCAGCAGCCAGGGACAGACCGACTTCTATGGCTACACCTTC
TRBV20-1	few	NA	TRBJ1-4	CSARDEEKLFF	TGCAGTGCTAGAGATGAGGAAAAACTGTTTTTT
TRBV29-1	NA	TRBD1	TRBJ2-2	CSARDRVMPDTGELFF	TGCAGCGCCCGGGACAGGGTAATGCCGGACACCGGGGAGCTGTTTTTT
TRBV2	NA	NA	TRBJ1-1	CASRGHPMNTEAFF	TGTGCCAGCAGGGGACACCCCATGAACACTGAAGCTTTCTTT
TRBV27	NA	NA	TRBJ2-5	CASSRRPPPPTAFQETQYF	TGTGCCAGCAGCCGACGCCCTCCCCCTCCAACAGCGTTCCAAGAGACCCAGTACTTC
TRBV28	few	NA	TRBJ2-7	CASSLENEQYF	TGTGCCAGCAGTTTAGAAAACGAGCAGTACTTC
TRBV29-1	few	NA	TRBJ1-2	CSVDDRFYGYTF	TGCAGCGTGGACGACCGATTCTATGGCTACACCTTC
TRBV7-2	NA	NA	TRBJ1-1	CASSLQEGTEAFF	TGTGCCAGCAGCCTACAGGAGGGAACTGAAGCTTTCTTT
TRBV28	few	TRBD1	TRBJ1-6	CASSSTGGGRSPLHF	TGTGCCAGCAGCTCCACAGGGGGAGGTCGATCACCCCTCCACTTT
TRBV7-9	NA	NA	TRBJ2-7	CASSLSLGSSDEQYF	TGTGCCAGCAGCTTATCTCTGGGGAGTAGCGACGAGCAGTACTTC
TRBV6-1	few	NA	TRBJ2-1	CASSATDASYNEQFF	TGTGCCAGCAGTGCGACTGATGCCTCCTACAATGAGCAGTTCTTC
TRBV5-1	NA	TRBD1	TRBJ2-3	CASSPTGGPTDTQYF	TGCGCCAGCAGCCCTACAGGGGGACCCACAGATACGCAGTATTTT